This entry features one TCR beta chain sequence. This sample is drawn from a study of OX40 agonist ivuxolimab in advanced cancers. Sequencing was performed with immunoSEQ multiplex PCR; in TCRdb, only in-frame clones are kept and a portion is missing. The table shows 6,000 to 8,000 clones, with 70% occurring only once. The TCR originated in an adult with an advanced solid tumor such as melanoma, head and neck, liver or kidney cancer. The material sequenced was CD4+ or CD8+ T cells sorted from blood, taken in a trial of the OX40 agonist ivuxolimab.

The CDR3 region is CASGTSGWNEQFF. CDR3 DNA: TGTGCCAGTGGGACTAGCGGTTGGAATGAGCAGTTCTTC. This sequence joins TRBV6-5 and TRBJ2-1; 11 bases align to TRBD2. The germline CDR1 and CDR2 sequences are MNHEY and SVGAGI. V shed 9 bases and J 7 bases; nucleotides not matched to a gene: 5. The CDR3 has 13 residues.